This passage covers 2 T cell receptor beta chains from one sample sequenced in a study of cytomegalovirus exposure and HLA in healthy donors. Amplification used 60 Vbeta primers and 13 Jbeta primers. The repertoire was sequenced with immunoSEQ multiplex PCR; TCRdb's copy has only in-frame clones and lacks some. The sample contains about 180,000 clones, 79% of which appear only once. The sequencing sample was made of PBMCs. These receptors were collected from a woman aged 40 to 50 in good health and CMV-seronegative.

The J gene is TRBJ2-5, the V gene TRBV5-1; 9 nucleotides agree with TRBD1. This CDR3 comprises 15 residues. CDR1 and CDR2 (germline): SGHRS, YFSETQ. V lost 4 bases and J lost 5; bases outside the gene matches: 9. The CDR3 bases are TGCGCCAGCAGCCCGGGACAGGGCAAGGGGGAGACCCAGTACTTC. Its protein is CASSPGQGKGETQYF.

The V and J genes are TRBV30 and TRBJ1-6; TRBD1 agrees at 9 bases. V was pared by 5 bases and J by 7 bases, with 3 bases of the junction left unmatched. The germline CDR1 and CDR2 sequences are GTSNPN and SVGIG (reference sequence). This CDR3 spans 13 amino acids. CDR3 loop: CAWGQGTNSPLHF. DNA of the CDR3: TGTGCCTGGGGACAGGGGACCAATTCACCCCTCCACTTT.